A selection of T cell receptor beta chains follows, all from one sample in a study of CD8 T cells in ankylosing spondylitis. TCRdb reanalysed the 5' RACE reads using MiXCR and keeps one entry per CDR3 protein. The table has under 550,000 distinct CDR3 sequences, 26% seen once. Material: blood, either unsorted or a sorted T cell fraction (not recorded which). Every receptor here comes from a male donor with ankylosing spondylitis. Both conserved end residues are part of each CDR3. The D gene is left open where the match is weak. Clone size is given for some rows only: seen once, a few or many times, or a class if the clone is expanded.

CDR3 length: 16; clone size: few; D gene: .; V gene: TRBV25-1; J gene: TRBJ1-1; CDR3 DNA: TGTGCCAGCACCCCCCCTGGGGACCGGGGGAACACTGAAGCTTTCTTT; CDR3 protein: CASTPPGDRGNTEAFF
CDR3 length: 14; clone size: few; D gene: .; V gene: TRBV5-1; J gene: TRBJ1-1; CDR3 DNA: TGCGCCAGCAGCTTAGAAGTCATGAACACTGAAGCTTTCTTT; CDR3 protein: CASSLEVMNTEAFF
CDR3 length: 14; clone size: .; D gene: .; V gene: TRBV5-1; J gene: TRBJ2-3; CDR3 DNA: TGCGCCAGCAGGCAATGGGGCAGTACAGATACGCAGTATTTT; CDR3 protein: CASRQWGSTDTQYF
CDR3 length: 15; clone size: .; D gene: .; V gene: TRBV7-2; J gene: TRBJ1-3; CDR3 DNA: TGTGCCAGCAGCTCTAATAGGGGCTCTGGAAACACCATATATTTT; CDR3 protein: CASSSNRGSGNTIYF
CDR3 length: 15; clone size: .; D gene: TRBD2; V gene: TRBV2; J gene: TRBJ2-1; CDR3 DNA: TGTGCCACCTCGGGGGGGGGCGGGAAGAGGAATGAGCAGTTCTTC; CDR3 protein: CATSGGGGKRNEQFF
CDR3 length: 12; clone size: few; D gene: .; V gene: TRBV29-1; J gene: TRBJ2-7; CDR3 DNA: TGCAGCGTTGACCTGGGCTCCTACGAGCAGTACTTC; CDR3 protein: CSVDLGSYEQYF
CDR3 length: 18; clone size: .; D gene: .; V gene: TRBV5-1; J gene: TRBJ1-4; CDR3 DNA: TGCGCCAGCAGCTTGCCTTTTGAGGGAGGGGACGTGGGTGAAAAACTGTTTTTT; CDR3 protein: CASSLPFEGGDVGEKLFF
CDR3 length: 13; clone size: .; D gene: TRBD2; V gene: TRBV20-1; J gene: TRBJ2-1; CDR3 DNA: TGCAGTGTTACGGGAGGGAAGGCCGATGAGCAGTTCTTC; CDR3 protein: CSVTGGKADEQFF
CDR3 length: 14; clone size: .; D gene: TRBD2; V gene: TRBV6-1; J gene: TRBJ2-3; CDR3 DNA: TGTGCCAGCAGTCCGAACCGACTAGCGGATACGCAGTATTTT; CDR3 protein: CASSPNRLADTQYF
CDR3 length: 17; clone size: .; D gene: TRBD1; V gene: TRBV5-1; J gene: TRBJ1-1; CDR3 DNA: TGCGCCAGCAGCTTGGGGACAGGCCCAGGGCAATACACTGAAGCTTTCTTT; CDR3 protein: CASSLGTGPGQYTEAFF
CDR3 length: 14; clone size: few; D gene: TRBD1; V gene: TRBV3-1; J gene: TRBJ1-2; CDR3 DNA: TGTGCCAGCAGCCAACAGACAGGGGCAGGTGGCTACACCTTC; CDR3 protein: CASSQQTGAGGYTF
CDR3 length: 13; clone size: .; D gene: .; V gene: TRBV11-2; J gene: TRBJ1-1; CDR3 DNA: TGTGCCAGCAGCCGGTTGGAGAACACTGAAGCTTTCTTT; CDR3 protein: CASSRLENTEAFF
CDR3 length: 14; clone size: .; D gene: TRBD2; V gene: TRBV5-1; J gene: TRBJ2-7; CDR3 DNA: TGCGCCAGCAGACCGAGCGGGATCTCCTACGAGCAGTACTTC; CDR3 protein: CASRPSGISYEQYF
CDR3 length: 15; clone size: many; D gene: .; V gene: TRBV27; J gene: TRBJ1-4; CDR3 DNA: TGTGCCAGCAGTTCCCGAGGCAAGGGATGGGAAAAACTGTTTTTT; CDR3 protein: CASSSRGKGWEKLFF
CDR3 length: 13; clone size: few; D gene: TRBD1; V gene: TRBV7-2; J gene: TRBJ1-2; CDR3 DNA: TGTGCCAGCAGCGTTGGACAGGGCTATGGCTACACCTTC; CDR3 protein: CASSVGQGYGYTF
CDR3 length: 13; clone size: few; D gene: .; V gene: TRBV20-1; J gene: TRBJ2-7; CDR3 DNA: TGCAGTGCTAGAGTCTCCCTTAGTTACGAGCAGTACTTC; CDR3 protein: CSARVSLSYEQYF
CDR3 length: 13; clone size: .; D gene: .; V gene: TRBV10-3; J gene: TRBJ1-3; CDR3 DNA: TGTGCCACTAGTAGGGGTTCTGGAAACACCATATATTTT; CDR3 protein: CATSRGSGNTIYF
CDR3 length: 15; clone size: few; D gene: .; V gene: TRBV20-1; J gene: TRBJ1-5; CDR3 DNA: TGCAGTGCTAGAGATTTCCCCTTTAGCAATCAGCCCCAGCATTTT; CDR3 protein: CSARDFPFSNQPQHF
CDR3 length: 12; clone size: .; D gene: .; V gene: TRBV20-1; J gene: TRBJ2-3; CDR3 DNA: TGCAGTGCTGAGTCGCGGGCGGATACGCAGTATTTT; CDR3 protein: CSAESRADTQYF
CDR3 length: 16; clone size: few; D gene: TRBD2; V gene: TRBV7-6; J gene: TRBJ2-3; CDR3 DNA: TGTGCCAGCAGCTTATTGGCTAGCGGGATCACAGATACGCAGTATTTT; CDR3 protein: CASSLLASGITDTQYF
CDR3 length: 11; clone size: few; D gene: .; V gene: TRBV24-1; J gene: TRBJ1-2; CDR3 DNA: TGTGCCACCAGTGGACCCAGGGGCTACACCTTC; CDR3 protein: CATSGPRGYTF
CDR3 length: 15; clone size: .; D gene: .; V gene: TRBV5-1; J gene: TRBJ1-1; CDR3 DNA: TGCGCCAGCAGCTTGGGTGCCCGGACGAACACTGAAGCTTTCTTT; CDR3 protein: CASSLGARTNTEAFF
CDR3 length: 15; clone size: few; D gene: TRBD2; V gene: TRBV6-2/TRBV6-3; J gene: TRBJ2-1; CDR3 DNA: TGTGCCAGTTATTTGGGCGGGAGCTCCTACAATGAGCAGTTCTTC; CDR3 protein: CASYLGGSSYNEQFF
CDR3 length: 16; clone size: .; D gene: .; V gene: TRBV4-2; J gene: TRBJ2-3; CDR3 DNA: TGTGCCAGCAGCCAGCCCAGTGGTGGTAGCGCAGATACGCAGTATTTT; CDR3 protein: CASSQPSGGSADTQYF